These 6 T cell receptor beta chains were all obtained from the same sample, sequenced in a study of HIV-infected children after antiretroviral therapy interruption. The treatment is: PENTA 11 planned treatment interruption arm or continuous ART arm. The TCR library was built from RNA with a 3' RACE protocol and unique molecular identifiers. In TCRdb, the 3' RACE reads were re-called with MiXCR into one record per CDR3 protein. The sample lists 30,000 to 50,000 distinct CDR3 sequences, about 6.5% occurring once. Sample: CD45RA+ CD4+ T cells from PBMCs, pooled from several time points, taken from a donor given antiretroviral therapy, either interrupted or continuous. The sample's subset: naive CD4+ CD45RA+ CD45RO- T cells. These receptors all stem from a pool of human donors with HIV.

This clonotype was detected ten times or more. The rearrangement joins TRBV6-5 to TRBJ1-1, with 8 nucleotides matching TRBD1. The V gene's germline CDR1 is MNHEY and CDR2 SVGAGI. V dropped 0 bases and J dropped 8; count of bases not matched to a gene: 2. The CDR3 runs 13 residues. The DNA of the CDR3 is TGTGCCAGCAGTTACTCCCGGACAGGGGAAGCTTTCTTT. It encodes CASSYSRTGEAFF.

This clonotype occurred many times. The CDR3 is CASSQPTSGSRNEQFF. As DNA, the CDR3 is TGCGCCAGCAGCCAACCGACTAGCGGGAGTCGGAATGAGCAGTTCTTC. The rearrangement uses TRBV4-1 and TRBJ2-1; TRBD2 aligns across 12 bases. CDR3 size: 16 residues. V dropped 2 bases and J dropped 7; count of bases not matched to a gene: 6. The germline V gene has CDR1 MGHRA and CDR2 YSYEKL.

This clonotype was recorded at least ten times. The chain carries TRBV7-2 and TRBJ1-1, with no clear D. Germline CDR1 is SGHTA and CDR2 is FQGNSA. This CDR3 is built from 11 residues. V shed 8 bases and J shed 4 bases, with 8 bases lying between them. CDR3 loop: CASARSTEAFF. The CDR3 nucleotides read TGTGCCAGCGCACGGAGCACTGAAGCTTTCTTT.

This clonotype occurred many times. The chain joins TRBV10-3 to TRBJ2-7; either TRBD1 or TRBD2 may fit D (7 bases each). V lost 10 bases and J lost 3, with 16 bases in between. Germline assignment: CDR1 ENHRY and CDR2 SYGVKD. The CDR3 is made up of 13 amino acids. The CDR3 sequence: CATQRDSLYEQYF. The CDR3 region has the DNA TGTGCCACCCAGCGGGACAGCCTCTACGAGCAGTACTTC.

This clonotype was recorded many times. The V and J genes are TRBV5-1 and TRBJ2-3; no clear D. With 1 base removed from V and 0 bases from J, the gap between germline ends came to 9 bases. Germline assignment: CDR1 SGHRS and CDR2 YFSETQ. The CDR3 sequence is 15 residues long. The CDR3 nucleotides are TGCGCCAGCAGCTTGATTCCCCAAAGCACAGATACGCAGTATTTT. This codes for CASSLIPQSTDTQYF. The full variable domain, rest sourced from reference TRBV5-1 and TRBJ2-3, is KAGVTQTPRYLIKTRGQQVTLSCSPISGHRSVSWYQQTPGQGLQFLFEYFSETQRNKGNFPGRFSGRQFSNSRSEMNVSTLELGDSALYLCASSLIPQSTDTQYFGPGTRLTVL.

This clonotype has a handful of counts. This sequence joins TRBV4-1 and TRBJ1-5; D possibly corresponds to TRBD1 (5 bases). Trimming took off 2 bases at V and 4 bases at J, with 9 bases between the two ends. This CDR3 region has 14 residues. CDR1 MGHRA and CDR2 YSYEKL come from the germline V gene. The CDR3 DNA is TGCGCCAGCAGCCAACGGGGGGAGAATCAGCCCCAGCATTTT. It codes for CASSQRGENQPQHF.